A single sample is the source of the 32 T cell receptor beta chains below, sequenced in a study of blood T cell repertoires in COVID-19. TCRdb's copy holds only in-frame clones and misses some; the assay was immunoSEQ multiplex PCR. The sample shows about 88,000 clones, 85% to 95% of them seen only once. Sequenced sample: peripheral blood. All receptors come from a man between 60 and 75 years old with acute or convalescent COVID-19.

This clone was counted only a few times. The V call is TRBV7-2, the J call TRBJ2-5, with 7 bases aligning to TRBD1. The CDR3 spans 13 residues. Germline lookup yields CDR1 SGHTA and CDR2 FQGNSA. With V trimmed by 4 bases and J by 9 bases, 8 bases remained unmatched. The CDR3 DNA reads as TGTGCCAGCAGCTCCGGGACAGCCCTCGCCCAGTACTTC. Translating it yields CASSSGTALAQYF.

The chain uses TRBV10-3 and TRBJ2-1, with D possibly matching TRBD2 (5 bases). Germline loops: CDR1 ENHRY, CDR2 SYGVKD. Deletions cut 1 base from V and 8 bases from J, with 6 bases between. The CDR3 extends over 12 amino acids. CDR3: CAISEWGDEQFF. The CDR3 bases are TGTGCCATCAGTGAGTGGGGAGATGAGCAGTTCTTC.

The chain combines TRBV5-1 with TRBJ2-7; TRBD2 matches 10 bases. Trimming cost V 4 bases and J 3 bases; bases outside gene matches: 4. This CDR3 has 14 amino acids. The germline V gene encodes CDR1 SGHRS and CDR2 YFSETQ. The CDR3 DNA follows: TGCGCCAGCAGCCAAGGGACTAGCGACTACGAGCAGTACTTC. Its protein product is CASSQGTSDYEQYF. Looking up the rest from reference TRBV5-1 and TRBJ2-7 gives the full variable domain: KAGVTQTPRYLIKTRGQQVTLSCSPISGHRSVSWYQQTPGQGLQFLFEYFSETQRNKGNFPGRFSGRQFSNSRSEMNVSTLELGDSALYLCASSQGTSDYEQYFGPGTRLTVT.

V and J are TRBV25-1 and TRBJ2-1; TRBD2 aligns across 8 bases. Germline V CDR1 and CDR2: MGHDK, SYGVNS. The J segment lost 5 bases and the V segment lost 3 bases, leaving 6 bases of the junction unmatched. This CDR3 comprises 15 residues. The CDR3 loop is CASSDASGRDNEQFF. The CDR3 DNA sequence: TGTGCCAGCAGTGACGCGAGCGGGAGAGACAATGAGCAGTTCTTC.

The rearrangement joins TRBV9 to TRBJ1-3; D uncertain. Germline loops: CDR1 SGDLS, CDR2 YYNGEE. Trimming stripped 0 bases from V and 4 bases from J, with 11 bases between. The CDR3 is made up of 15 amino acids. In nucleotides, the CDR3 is TGTGCCAGCAGCGTAGAGTCAAACGGGGGAAACACCATATATTTT. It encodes CASSVESNGGNTIYF.

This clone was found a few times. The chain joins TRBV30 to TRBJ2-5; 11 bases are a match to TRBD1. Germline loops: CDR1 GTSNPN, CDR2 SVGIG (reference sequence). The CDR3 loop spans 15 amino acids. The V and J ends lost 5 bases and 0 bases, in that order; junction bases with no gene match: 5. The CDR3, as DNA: TGTGCCTGGGGTCCGGGACAGGGGGACCAAGAGACCCAGTACTTC. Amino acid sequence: CAWGPGQGDQETQYF.

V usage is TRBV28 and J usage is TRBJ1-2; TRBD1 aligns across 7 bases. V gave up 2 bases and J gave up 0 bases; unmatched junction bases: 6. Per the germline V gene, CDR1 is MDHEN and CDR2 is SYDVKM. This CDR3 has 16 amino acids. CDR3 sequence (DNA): TGTGCCAGCAGTTTAATCCGAGGGACAGCTAACTATGGCTACACCTTC. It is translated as CASSLIRGTANYGYTF.

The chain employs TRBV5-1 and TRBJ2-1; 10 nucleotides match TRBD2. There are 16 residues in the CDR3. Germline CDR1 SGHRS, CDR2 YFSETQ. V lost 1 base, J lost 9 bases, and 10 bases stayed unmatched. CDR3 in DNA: TGCGCCAGCAGCTTGCCTAGCGGGAGTGTAAGGGGTGAGCAGTTCTTC. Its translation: CASSLPSGSVRGEQFF.

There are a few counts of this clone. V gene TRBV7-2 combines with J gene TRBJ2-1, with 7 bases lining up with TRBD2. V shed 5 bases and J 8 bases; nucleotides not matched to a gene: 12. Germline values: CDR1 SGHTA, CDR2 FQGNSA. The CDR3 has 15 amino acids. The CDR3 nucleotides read TGTGCCAGCAGCCCCGGGGGAGGGCCATTCGATGAGCAGTTCTTC. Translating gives CASSPGGGPFDEQFF.

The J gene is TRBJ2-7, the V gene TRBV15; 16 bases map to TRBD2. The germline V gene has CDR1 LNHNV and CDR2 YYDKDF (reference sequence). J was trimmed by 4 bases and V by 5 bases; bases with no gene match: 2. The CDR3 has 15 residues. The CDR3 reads CATSEGLAGGYEQYF. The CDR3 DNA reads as TGTGCCACCAGCGAGGGACTAGCGGGAGGGTACGAGCAGTACTTC.

In DNA, the CDR3 is TGTGCCAGCAGTTTTGGTAGCGGGAGAACGGATGAGCAGTTCTTC. Translating gives CASSFGSGRTDEQFF. The genes are TRBV28 and TRBJ2-1, with TRBD2 matching over 9 bases. V was clipped by 3 bases and J by 8 bases; unmatched bases: 8. The CDR3 totals 15 residues. Germline CDR1 MDHEN, CDR2 SYDVKM.

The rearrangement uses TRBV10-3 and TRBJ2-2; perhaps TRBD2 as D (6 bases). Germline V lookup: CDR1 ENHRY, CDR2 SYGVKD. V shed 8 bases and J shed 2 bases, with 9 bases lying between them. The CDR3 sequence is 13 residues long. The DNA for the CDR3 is TGTGCCATCGGCGGGGAAAACACCGGGGAGCTGTTTTTT. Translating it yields CAIGGENTGELFF.

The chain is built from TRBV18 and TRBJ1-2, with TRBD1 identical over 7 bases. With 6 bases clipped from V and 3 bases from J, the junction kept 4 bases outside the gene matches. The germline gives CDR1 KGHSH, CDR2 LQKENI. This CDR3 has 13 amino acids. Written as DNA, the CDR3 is TGTGCCAGCTCCCCCGACAGGGACTATGGCTACACCTTC. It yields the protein CASSPDRDYGYTF.

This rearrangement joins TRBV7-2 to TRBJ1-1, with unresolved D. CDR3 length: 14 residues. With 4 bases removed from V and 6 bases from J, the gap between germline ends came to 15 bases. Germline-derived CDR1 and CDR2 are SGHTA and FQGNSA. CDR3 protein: CASSSQVQDPEAFF. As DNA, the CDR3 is TGTGCCAGCAGCTCTCAGGTGCAGGATCCTGAAGCTTTCTTT.

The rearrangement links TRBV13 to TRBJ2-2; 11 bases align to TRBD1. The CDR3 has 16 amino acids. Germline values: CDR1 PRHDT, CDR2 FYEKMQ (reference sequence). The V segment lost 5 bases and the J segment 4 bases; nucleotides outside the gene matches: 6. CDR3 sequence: CASSLGQGAGTGELFF. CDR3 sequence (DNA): TGTGCCAGCAGCCTCGGACAGGGGGCGGGCACCGGGGAGCTGTTTTTT.

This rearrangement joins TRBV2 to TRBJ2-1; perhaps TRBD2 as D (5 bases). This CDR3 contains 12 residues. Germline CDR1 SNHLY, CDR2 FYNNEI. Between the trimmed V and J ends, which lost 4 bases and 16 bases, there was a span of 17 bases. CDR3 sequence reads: CASSGGGGRAFF. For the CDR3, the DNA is TGTGCCAGCAGTGGTGGAGGCGGTCGAGCCTTCTTC.

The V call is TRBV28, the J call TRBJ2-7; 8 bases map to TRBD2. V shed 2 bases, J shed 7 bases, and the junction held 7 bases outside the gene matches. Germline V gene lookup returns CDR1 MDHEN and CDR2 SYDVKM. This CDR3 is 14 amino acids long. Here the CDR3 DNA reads TGTGCCAGCAGTTTAATGGCGGGGGGAGAAGAGCAGTACTTC. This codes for CASSLMAGGEEQYF.

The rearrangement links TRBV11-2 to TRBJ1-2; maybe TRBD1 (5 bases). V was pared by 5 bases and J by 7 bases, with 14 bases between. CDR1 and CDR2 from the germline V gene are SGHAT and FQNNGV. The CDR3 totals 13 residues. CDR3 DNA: TGTGCCAGCAGCCCGCCAGGGATTCTTGGCTACACCTTC. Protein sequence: CASSPPGILGYTF.

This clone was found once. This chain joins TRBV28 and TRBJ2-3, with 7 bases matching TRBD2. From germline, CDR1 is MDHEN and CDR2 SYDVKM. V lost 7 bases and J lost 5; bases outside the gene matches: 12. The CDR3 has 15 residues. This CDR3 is CASTPGEGEGDTQYF. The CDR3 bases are TGTGCCAGCACCCCTGGGGAAGGGGAGGGAGATACGCAGTATTTT.

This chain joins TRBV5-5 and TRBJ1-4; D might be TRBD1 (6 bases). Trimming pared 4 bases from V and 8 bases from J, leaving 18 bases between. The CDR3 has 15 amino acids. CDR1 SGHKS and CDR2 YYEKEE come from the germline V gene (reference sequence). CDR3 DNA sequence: TGTGCCAGCAGCCCGGACAGTCTTTCAGAGGAAAAACTGTTTTTT. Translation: CASSPDSLSEEKLFF.

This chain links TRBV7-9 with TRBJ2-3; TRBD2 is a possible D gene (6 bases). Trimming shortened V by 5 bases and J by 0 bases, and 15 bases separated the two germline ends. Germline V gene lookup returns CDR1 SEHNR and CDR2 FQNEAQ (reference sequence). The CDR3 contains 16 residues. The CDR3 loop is CASSPYPRESTDTQYF. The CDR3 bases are TGTGCCAGCAGCCCCTACCCCCGGGAGAGCACAGATACGCAGTATTTT.

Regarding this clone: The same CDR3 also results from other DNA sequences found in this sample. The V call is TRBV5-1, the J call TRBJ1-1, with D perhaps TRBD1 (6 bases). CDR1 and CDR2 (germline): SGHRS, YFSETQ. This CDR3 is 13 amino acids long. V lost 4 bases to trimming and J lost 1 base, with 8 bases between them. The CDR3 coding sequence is TGCGCCAGCAGCCCGACAGGGAACACTGAAGCTTTCTTT. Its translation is CASSPTGNTEAFF.

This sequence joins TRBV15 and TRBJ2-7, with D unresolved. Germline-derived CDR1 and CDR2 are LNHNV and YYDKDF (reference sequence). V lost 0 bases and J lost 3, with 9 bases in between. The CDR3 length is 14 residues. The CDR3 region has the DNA TGTGCCACCAGCAGAGATCCCTCAGACTACGAGCAGTACTTC. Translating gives CATSRDPSDYEQYF.

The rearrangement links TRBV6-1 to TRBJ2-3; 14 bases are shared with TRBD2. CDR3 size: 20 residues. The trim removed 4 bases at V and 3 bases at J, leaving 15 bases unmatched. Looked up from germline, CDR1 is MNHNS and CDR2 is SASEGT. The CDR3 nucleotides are TGTGCCAGCAGTGCCCTCCGACTAGCGGGAGGGCCGGGGGGGACAGATACGCAGTATTTT. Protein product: CASSALRLAGGPGGTDTQYF.

This CDR3 reads CASSLDGSNQPQHF. CDR3 DNA sequence: TGTGCCAGCAGCTTAGACGGGTCAAATCAGCCCCAGCATTTT. V gene TRBV7-9 combines with J gene TRBJ1-5, with D hard to call. V was shortened by 1 base and J by 4 bases, with 8 bases between the two germline ends. Germline V gene lookup returns CDR1 SEHNR and CDR2 FQNEAQ (reference sequence). The CDR3 contains 14 residues.

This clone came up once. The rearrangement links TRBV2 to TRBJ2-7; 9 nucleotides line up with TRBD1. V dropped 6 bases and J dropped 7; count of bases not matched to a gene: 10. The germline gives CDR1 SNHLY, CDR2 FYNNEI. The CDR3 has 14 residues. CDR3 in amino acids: CASRVGTGLWEQYF. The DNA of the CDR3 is TGTGCCAGCAGGGTGGGGACAGGGCTTTGGGAGCAGTACTTC.

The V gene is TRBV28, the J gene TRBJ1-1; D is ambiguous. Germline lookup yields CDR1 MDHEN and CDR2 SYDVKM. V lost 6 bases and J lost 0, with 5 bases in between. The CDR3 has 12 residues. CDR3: CASSRVNTEAFF. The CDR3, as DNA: TGTGCCAGCAGCCGGGTGAACACTGAAGCTTTCTTT.

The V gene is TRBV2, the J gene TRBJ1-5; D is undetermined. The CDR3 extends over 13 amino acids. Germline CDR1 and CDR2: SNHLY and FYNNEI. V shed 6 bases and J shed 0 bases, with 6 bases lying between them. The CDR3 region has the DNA TGTGCCAGCAGCCCTTATAGCAATCAGCCCCAGCATTTT. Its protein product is CASSPYSNQPQHF.

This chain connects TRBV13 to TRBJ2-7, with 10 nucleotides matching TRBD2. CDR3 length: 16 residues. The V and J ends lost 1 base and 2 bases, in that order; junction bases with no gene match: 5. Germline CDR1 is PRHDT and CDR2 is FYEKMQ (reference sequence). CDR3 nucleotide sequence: TGTGCCAGCAGCTTAGCTGCTAGCGGGGGAACCTACGAGCAGTACTTC. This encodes CASSLAASGGTYEQYF.

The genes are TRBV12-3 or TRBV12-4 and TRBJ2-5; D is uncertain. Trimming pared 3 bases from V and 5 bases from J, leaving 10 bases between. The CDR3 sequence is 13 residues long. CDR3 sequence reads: CASSFLARETQYF. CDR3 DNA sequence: TGTGCCAGCAGTTTTCTGGCCAGGGAGACCCAGTACTTC.

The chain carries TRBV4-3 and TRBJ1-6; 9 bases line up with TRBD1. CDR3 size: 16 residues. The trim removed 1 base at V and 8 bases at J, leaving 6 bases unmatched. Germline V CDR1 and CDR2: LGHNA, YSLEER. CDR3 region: CASSQGGTGLDSPLHF. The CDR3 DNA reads TGCGCCAGCAGCCAAGGTGGGACAGGGCTTGATTCACCCCTCCACTTT.

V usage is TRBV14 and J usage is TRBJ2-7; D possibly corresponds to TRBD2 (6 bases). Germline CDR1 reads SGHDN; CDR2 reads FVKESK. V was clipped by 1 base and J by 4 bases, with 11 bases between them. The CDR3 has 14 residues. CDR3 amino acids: CASSQGLATYEQYF. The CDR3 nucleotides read TGTGCCAGCAGCCAAGGGCTAGCGACATACGAGCAGTACTTC.